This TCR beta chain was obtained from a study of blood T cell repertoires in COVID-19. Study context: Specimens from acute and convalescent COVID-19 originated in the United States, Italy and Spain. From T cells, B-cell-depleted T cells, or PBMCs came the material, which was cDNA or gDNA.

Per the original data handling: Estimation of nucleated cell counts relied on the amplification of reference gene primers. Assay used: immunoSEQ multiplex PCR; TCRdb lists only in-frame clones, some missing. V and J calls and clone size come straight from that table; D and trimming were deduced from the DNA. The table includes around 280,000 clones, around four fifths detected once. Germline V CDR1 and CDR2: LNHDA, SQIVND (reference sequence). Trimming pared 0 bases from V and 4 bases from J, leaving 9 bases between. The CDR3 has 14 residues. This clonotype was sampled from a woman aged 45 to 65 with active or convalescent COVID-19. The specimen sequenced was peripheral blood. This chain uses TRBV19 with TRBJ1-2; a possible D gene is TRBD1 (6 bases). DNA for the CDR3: TGTGCCAGTAGTATAGACAGGGGAGTCTATGGCTACACCTTC. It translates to CASSIDRGVYGYTF.